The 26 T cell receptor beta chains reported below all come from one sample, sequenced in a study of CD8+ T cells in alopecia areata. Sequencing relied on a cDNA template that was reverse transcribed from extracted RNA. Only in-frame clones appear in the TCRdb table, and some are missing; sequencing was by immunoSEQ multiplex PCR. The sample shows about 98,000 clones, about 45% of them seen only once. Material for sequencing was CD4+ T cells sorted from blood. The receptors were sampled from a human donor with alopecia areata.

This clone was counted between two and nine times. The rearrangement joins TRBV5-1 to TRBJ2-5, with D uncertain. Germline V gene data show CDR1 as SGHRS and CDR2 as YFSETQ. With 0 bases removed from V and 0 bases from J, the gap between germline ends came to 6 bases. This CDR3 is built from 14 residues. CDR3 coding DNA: TGCGCCAGCAGCTTGGGCCAGGACCAAGAGACCCAGTACTTC. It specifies CASSLGQDQETQYF.

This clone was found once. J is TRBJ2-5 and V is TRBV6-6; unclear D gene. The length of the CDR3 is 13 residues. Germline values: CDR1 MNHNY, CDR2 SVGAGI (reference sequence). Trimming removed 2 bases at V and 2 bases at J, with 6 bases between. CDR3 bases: TGTGCCAGCAGTTACCACCCACAAGAGACCCAGTACTTC. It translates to CASSYHPQETQYF.

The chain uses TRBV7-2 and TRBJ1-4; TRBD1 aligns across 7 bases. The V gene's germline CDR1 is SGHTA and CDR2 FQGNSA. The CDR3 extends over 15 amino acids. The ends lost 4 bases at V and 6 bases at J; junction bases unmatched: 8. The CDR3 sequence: CASSSTGSGDEKLFF. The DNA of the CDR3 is TGTGCCAGCAGCTCGACAGGGAGCGGGGATGAAAAACTGTTTTTT.

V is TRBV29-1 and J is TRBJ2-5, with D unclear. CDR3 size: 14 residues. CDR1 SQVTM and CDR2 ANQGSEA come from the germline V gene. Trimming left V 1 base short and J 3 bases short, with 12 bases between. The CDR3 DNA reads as TGCAGCGTTGAAGGGCGGTTAGTAGAAGAGACCCAGTACTTC. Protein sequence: CSVEGRLVEETQYF.

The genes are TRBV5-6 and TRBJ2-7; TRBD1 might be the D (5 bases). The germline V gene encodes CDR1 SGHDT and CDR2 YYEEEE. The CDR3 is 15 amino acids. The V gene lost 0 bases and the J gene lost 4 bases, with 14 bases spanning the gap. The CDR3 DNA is TGTGCCAGCAGCTTGGTGGCCAGGGTAAGGTACGAGCAGTACTTC. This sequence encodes CASSLVARVRYEQYF. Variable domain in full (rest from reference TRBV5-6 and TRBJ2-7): DAGVTQSPTHLIKTRGQQVTLRCSPKSGHDTVSWYQQALGQGPQFIFQYYEEEERQRGNFPDRFSGHQFPNYSSELNVNALLLGDSALYLCASSLVARVRYEQYFGPGTRLTVT.

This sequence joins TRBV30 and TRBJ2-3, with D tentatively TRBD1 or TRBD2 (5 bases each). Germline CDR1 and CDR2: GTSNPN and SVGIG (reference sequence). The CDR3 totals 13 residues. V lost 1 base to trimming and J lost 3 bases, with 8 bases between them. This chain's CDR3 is CAWSGGTTDTQYF. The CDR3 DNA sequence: TGTGCCTGGAGTGGAGGGACGACAGATACGCAGTATTTT. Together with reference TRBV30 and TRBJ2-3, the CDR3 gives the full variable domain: SQTIHQWPATLVQPVGSPLSLECTVEGTSNPNLYWYRQAAGRGLQLLFYSVGIGQISSEVPQNLSASRPQDRQFILSSKKLLLSDSGFYLCAWSGGTTDTQYFGPGTRLTVL.

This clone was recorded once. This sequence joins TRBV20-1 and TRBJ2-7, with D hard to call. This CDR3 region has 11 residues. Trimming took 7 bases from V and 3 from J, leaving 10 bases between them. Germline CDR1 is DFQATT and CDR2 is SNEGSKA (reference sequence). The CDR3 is CSVRTGYEQYF. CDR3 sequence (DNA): TGCAGTGTCCGAACCGGCTACGAGCAGTACTTC.

The CDR3 here is CAWSVGQGGQPQHF. The CDR3 DNA reads TGTGCCTGGAGTGTAGGGCAGGGGGGCCAGCCCCAGCATTTT. The V gene is TRBV30, the J gene TRBJ1-5; 7 bases are shared with TRBD1. Unmatched junction bases numbered 6, after V lost 0 bases and J lost 7 bases. The CDR3 is 14 amino acids. Germline CDR1 is GTSNPN and CDR2 is SVGIG (reference sequence).

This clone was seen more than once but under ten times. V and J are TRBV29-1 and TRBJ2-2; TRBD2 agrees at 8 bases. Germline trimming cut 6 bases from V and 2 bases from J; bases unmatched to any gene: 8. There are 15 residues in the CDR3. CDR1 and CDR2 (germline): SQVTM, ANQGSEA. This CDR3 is CSVRGTRKNTGELFF. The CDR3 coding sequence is TGCAGCGTCCGAGGGACTAGGAAAAACACCGGGGAGCTGTTTTTT.

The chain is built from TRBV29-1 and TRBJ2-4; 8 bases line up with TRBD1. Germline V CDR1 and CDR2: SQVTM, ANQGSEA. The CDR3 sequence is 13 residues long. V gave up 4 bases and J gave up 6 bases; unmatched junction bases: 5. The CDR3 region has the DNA TGCAGCGTTGCCGGGACAGGAGGAAACATTCAGTACTTC. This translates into CSVAGTGGNIQYF.

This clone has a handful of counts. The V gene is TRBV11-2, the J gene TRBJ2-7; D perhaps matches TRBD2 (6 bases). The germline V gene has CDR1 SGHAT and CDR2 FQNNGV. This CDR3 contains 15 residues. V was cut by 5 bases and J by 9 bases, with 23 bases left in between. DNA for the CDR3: TGTGCCAGCAGCCACCGAGGACGCAGATCCGGGGGGCAGTACTTC. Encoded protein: CASSHRGRRSGGQYF.

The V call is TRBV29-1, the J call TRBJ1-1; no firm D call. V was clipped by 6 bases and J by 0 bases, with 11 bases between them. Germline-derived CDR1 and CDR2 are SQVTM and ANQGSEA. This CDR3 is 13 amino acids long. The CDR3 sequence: CSVGRGMNTEAFF. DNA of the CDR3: TGCAGCGTCGGGCGAGGTATGAACACTGAAGCTTTCTTT.

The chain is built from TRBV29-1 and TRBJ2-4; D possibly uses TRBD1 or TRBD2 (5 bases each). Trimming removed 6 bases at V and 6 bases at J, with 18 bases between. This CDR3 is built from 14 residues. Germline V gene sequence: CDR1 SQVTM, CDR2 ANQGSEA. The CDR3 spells CSVTEVRGTNIQYF. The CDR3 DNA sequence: TGCAGCGTGACAGAGGTCCGGGGAACAAACATTCAGTACTTC.

The CDR3 DNA follows: TGTGCCAGCAGCTTATCTAGCGGGGAAGAGCAGTTCTTC. The encoded protein is CASSLSSGEEQFF. V and J are TRBV7-9 and TRBJ2-1, with 9 bases lining up with TRBD2. This CDR3 is built from 13 residues. Germline values: CDR1 SEHNR, CDR2 FQNEAQ (reference sequence). The J segment lost 10 bases and the V segment lost 2 bases, leaving 3 bases of the junction unmatched.

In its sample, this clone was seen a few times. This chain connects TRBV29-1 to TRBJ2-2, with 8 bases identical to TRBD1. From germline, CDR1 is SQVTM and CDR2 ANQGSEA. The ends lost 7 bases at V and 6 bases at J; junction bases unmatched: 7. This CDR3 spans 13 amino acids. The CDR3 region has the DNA TGCAGCGGAGGACAGGGATTGGCCGGGGAGCTGTTTTTT. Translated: CSGGQGLAGELFF.

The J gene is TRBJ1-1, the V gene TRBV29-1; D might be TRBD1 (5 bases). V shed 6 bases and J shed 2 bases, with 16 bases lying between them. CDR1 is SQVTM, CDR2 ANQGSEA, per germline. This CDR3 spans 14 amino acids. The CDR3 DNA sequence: TGCAGCGTGTCTTGGGGCACCGCCAACACTGAAGCTTTCTTT. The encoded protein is CSVSWGTANTEAFF.

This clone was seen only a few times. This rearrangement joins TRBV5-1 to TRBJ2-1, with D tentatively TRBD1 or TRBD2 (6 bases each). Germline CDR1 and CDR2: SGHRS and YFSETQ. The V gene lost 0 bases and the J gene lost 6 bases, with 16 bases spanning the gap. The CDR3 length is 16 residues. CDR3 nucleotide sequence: TGCGCCAGCAGCTTGGGCCCGGGGGCCATAGGCAATGAGCAGTTCTTC. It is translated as CASSLGPGAIGNEQFF. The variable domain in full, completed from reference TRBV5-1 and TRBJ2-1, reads KAGVTQTPRYLIKTRGQQVTLSCSPISGHRSVSWYQQTPGQGLQFLFEYFSETQRNKGNFPGRFSGRQFSNSRSEMNVSTLELGDSALYLCASSLGPGAIGNEQFFGPGTRLTVL.

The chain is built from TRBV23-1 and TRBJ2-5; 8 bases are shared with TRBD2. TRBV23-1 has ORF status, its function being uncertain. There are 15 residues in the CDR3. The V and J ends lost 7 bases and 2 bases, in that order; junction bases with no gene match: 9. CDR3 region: CASTTGGGKQETQYF. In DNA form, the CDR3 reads TGCGCCAGCACCACCGGGGGGGGAAAACAAGAGACCCAGTACTTC.

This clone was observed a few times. CDR3 DNA: TGTGCCTGGAGCGGCCGACGATTCCTCAATTATGGCTACACCTTC. Protein product: CAWSGRRFLNYGYTF. The chain joins TRBV30 to TRBJ1-2; D is unresolved. The CDR3 has 15 amino acids. The V end lost 3 bases, the J end lost 5 bases, and 19 bases lay between the germline ends. Germline values: CDR1 GTSNPN, CDR2 SVGIG (reference sequence).

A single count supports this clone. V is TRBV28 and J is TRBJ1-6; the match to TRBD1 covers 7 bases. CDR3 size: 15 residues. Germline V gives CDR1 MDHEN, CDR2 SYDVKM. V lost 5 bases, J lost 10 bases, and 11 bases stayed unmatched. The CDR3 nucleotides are TGTGCCAGCAGTCCGACAGGGTTGGTAGGGTCACCCCTCCACTTT. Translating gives CASSPTGLVGSPLHF. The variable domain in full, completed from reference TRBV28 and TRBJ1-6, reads DVKVTQSSRYLVKRTGEKVFLECVQDMDHENMFWYRQDPGLGLRLIYFSYDVKMKEKGDIPEGYSVSREKKERFSLILESASTNQTSMYLCASSPTGLVGSPLHFGNGTRLTVT.

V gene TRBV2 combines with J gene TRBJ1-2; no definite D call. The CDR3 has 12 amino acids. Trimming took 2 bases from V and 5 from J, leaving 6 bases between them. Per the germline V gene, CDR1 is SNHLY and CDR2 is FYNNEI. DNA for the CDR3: TGTGCCAGCAGTGAAAGGATGTATGGCTACACCTTC. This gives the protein CASSERMYGYTF.

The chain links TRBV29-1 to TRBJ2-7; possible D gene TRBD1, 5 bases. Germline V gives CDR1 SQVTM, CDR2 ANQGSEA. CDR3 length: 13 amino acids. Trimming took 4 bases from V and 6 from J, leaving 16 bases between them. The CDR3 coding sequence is TGCAGCGTTGTCGTGCAGGGATGGTCCGAGCAGTACTTC. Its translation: CSVVVQGWSEQYF.

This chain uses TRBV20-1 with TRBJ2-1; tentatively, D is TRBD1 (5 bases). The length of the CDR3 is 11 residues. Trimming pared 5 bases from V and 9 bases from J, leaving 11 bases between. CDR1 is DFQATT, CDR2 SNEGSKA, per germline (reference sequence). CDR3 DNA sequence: TGCAGTGCTCCCAGGGCCAGTGAGCAGTTCTTC. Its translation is CSAPRASEQFF.

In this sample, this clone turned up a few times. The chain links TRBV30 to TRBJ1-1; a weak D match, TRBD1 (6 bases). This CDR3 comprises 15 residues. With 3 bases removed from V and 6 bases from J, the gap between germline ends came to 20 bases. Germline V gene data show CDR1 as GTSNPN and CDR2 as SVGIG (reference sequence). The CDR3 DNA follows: TGTGCCTGGAGGACTCCGGAGACGGGGGGCGCTGAAGCTTTCTTT. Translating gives CAWRTPETGGAEAFF.

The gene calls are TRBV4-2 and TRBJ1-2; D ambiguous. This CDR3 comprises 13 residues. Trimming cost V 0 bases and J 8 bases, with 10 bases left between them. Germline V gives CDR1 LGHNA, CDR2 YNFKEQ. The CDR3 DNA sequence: TGTGCCAGCAGCCAAGAAGAGGGTGGCGGCTACACCTTC. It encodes CASSQEEGGGYTF.

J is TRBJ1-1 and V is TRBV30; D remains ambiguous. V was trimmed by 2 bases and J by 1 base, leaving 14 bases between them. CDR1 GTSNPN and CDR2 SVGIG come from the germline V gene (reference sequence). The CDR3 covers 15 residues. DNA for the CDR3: TGTGCCTGGAGTACAATCCATCGGGGGAACACTGAAGCTTTCTTT. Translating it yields CAWSTIHRGNTEAFF.